This entry concerns a single TCR beta chain. The data were produced by immunoSEQ multiplex PCR, yet TCRdb's version contains in-frame clones alone and is incomplete. The table lists roughly 120,000 clones, approximately 88% of them singletons. The CDR3 totals 16 residues. This sample is drawn from a study of control samples from healthy donors and cancer patients. The rearrangement links TRBV21-1 to TRBJ2-1. TRBV21-1 is a pseudogene. This receptor was identified in a man in his forties in good health. The sample comprised blood. CDR3 protein: CASNLKGETTDNEQFF. CDR3 DNA: TGTGCCAGCAACCTCAAAGGGGAGACGACTGACAATGAGCAGTTCTTC.